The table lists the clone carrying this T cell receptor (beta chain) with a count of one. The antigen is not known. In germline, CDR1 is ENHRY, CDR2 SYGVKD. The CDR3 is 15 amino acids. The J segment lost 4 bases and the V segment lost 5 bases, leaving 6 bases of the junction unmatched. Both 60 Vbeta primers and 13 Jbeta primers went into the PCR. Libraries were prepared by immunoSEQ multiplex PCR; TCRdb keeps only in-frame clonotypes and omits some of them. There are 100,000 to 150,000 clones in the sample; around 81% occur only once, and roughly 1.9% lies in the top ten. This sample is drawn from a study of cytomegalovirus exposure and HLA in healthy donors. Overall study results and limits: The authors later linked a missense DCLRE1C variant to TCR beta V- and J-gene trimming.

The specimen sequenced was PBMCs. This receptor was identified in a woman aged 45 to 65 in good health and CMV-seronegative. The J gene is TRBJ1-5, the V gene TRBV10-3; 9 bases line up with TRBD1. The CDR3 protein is CAISRDRDGNQPQHF. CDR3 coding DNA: TGTGCCATCAGTAGGGACAGGGACGGTAATCAGCCCCAGCATTTT.